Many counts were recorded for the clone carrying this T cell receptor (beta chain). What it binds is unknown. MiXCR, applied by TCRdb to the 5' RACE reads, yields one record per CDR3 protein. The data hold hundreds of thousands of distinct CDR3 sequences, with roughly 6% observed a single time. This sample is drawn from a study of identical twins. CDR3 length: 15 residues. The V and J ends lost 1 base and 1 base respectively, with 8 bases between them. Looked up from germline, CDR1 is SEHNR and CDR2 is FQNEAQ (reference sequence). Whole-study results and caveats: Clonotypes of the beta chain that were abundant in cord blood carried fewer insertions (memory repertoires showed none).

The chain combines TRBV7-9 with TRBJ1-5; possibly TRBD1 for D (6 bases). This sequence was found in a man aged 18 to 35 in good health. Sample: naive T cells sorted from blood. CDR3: CASSLGRGSNQPQHF. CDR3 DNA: TGTGCCAGCAGCTTAGGAAGGGGGAGCAATCAGCCCCAGCATTTT.